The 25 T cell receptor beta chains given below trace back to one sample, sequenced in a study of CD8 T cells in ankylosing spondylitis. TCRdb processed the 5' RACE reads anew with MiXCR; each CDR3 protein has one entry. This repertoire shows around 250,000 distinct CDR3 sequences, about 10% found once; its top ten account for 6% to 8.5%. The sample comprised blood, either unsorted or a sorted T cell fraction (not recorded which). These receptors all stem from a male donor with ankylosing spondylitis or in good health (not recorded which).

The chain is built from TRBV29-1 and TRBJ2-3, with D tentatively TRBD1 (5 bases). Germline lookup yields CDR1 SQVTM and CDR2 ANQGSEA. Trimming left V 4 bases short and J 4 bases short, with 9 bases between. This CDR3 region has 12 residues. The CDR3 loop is CSVVTVADTQYF. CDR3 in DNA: TGCAGCGTTGTGACAGTTGCAGATACGCAGTATTTT.

CDR3 in amino acids: CASNKFAGELFF. The CDR3 DNA is TGTGCCAGCAACAAGTTTGCCGGGGAGCTGTTTTTT. The chain carries TRBV2 and TRBJ2-2; D is undetermined. The germline gives CDR1 SNHLY, CDR2 FYNNEI. Trimming pared 7 bases from V and 6 bases from J, leaving 9 bases between. CDR3 length equals 12 residues.

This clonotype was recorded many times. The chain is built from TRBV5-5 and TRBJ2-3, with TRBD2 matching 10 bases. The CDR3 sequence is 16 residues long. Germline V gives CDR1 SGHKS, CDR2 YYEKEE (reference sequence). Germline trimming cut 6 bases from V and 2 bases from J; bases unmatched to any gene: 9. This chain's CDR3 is CASTQILAGDTDTQYF. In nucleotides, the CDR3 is TGTGCCAGCACACAAATCCTAGCGGGGGACACAGATACGCAGTATTTT.

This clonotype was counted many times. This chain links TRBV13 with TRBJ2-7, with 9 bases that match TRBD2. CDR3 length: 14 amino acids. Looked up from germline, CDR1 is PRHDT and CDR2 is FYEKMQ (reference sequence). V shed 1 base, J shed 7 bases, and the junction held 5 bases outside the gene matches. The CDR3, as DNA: TGTGCCAGCAGCTTAGCTAGCGGGATAGGAGAGCAGTACTTC. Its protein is CASSLASGIGEQYF.

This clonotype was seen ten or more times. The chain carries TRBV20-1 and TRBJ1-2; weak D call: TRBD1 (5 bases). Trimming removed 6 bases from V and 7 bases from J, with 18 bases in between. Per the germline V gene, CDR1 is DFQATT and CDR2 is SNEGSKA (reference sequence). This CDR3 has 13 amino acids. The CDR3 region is CSAPSGATFGYTF. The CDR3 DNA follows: TGCAGTGCCCCGAGCGGGGCGACGTTTGGCTACACCTTC.

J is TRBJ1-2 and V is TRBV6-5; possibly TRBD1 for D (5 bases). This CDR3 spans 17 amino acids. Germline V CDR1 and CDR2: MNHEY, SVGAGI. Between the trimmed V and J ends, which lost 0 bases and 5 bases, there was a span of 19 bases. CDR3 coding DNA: TGTGCCAGCAGTTACTCGTTCTCCCCCCAGGGATGGTATGGCTACACCTTC. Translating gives CASSYSFSPQGWYGYTF.

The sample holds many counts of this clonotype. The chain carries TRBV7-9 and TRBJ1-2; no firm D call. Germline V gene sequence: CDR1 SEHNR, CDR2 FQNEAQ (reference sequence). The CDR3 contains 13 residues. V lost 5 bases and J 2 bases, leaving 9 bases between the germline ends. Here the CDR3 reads CASSRPLNYGYTF. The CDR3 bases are TGTGCCAGCAGCCGACCCCTGAACTATGGCTACACCTTC. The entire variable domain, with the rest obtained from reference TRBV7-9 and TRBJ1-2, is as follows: DTGVSQNPRHKITKRGQNVTFRCDPISEHNRLYWYRQTLGQGPEFLTYFQNEAQLEKSRLLSDRFSAERPKGSFSTLEIQRTEQGDSAMYLCASSRPLNYGYTFGSGTRLTVV.

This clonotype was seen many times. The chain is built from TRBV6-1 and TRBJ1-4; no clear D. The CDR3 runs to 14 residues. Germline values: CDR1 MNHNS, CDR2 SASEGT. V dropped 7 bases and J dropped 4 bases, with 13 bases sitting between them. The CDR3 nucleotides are TGTGCCAGCACAAAAACCGCGGATAATGAAAAACTGTTTTTT. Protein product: CASTKTADNEKLFF.

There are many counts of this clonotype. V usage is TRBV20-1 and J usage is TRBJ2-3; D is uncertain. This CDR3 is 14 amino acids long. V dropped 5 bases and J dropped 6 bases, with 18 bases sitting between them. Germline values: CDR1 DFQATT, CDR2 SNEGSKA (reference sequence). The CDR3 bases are TGCAGTGCTCTAGACCGCGTCGGTTATGATACGCAGTATTTT. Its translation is CSALDRVGYDTQYF.

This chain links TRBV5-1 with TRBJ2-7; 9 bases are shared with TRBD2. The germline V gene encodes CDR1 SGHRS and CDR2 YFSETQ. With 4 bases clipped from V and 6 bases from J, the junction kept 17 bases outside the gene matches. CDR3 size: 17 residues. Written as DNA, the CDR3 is TGCGCCAGCAGCACCGGGCGGCGGGAGGGCCCGTCAAGCGAGCAGTACTTC. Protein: CASSTGRREGPSSEQYF.

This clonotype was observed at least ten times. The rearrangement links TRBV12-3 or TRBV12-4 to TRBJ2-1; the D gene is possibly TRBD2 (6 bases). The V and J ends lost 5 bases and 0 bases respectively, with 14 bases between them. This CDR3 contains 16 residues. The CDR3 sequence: CASSQDSGSSYNEQFF. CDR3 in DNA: TGTGCCAGCAGTCAAGATAGCGGTAGCTCCTACAATGAGCAGTTCTTC.

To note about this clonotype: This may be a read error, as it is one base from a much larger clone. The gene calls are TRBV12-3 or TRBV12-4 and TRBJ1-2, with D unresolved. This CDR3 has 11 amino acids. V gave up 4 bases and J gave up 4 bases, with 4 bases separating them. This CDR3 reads CASSSIYGYTF. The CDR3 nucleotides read TGTGCCAGCAGTTCAATCTATGGCTACACCTTC.

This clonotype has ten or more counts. In DNA, the CDR3 is TGTGCCAGCAGTGCGGAGGGAGTTAGCAATCAGCCCCAGCATTTT. Translation: CASSAEGVSNQPQHF. This chain connects TRBV12-3 or TRBV12-4 to TRBJ1-5, with unresolved D. The CDR3 runs to 15 residues. Trimming pared 5 bases from V and 0 bases from J, leaving 11 bases between.

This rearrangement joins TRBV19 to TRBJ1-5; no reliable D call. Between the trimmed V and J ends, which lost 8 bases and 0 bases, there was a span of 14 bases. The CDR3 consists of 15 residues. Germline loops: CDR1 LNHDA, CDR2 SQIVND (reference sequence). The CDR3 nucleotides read TGTGCCAGTTGCACCGCTTACGGTAGCAATCAGCCCCAGCATTTT. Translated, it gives CASCTAYGSNQPQHF.

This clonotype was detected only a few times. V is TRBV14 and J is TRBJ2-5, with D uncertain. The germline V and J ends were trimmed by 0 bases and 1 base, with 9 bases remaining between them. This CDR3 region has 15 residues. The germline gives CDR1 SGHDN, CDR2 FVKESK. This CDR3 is CASSQDYSSQETQYF. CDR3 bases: TGTGCCAGCAGCCAAGATTATAGCAGCCAAGAGACCCAGTACTTC. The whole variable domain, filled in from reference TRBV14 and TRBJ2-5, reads EAGVTQFPSHSVIEKGQTVTLRCDPISGHDNLYWYRRVMGKEIKFLLHFVKESKQDESGMPNNRFLAERTGGTYSTLKVQPAELEDSGVYFCASSQDYSSQETQYFGPGTRLLVL.

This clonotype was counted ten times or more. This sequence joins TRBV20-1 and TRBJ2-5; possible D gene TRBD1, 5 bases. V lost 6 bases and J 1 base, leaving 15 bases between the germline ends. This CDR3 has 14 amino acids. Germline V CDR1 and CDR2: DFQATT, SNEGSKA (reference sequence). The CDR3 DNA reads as TGCAGTGCAAAAACAGGAATTTTCCAAGAGACCCAGTACTTC. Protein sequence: CSAKTGIFQETQYF.

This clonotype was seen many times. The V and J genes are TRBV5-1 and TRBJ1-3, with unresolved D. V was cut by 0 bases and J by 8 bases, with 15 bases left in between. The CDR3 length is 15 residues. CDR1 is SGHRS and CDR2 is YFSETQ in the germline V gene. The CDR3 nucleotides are TGCGCCAGCAGCTTGGGTGGGAAGCATGCGGACACCATATATTTT. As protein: CASSLGGKHADTIYF.

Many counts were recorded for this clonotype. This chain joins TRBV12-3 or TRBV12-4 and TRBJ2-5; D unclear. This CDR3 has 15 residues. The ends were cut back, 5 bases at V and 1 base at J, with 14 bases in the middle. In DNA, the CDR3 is TGTGCCAGCAGTCTAAGTAGACATCCCCAAGAGACCCAGTACTTC. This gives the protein CASSLSRHPQETQYF.

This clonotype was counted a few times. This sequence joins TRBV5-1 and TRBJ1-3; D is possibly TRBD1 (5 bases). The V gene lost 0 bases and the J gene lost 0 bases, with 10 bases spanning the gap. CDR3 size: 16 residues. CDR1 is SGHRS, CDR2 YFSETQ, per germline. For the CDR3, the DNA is TGCGCCAGCAGCTTGGGGGGGGAGATCTCTGGAAACACCATATATTTT. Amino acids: CASSLGGEISGNTIYF.

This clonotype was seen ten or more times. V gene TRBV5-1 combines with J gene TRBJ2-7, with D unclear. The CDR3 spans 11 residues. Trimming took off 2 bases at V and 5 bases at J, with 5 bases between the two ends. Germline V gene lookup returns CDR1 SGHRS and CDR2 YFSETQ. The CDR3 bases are TGCGCCAGCAGCTTTTTAGACGAGCAGTACTTC. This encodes CASSFLDEQYF.

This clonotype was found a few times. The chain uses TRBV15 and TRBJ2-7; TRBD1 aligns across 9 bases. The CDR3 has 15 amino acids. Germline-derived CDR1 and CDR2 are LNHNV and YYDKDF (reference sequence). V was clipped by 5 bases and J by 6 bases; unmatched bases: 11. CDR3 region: CATSVNPGQGAEQYF. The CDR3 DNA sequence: TGTGCCACCAGCGTGAACCCGGGACAGGGAGCCGAGCAGTACTTC.

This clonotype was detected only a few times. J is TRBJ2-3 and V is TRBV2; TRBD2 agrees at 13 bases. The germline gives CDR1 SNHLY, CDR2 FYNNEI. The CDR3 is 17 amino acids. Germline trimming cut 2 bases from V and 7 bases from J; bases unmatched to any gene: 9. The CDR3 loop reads CASSEFLTSGGSYTQYF. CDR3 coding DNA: TGTGCCAGCAGTGAATTTTTGACTAGCGGGGGGTCATATACGCAGTATTTT.

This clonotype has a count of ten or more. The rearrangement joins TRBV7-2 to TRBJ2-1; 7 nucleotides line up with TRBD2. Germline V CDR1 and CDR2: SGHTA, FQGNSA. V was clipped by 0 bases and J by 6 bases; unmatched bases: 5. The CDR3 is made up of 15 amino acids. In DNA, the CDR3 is TGTGCCAGCAGCTTAGCCAGCGGGGCCGGCAATGAGCAGTTCTTC. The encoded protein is CASSLASGAGNEQFF.

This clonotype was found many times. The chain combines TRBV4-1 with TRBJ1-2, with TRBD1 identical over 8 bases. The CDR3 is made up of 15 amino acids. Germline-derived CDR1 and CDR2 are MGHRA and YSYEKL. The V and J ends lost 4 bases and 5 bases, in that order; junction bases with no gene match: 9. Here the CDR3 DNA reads TGCGCCAGCAGCCTAGAGACAGGGGAGTCGTATGGCTACACCTTC. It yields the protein CASSLETGESYGYTF.

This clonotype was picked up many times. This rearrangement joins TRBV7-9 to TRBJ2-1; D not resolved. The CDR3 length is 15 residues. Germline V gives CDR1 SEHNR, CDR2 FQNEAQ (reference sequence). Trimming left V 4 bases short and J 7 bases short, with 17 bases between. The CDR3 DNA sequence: TGTGCCAGCAGCTCAACCACTGGGCGGCTTAATGAGCAGTTCTTC. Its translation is CASSSTTGRLNEQFF.